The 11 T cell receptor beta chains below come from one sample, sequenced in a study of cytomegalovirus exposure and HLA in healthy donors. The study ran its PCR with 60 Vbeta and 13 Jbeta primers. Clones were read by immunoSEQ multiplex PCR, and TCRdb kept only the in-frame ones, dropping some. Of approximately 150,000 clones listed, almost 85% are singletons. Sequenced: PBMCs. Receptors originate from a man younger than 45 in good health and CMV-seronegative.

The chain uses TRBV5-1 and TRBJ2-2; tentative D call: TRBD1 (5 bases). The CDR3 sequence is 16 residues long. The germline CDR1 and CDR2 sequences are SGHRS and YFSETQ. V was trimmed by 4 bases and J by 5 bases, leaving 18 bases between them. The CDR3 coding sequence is TGCGCCAGCAGCCCGGTACCACAGGACGGTACCGGGGAGCTGTTTTTT. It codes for CASSPVPQDGTGELFF.

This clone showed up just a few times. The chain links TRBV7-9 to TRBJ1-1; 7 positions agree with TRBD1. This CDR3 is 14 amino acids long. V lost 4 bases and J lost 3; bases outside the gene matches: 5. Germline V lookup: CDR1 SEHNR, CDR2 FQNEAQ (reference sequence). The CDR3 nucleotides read TGTGCCAGCAGCTACGCGGGGACAGACACTGAAGCTTTCTTT. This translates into CASSYAGTDTEAFF. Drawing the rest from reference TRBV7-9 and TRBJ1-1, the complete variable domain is DTGVSQNPRHKITKRGQNVTFRCDPISEHNRLYWYRQTLGQGPEFLTYFQNEAQLEKSRLLSDRFSAERPKGSFSTLEIQRTEQGDSAMYLCASSYAGTDTEAFFGQGTRLTVV.

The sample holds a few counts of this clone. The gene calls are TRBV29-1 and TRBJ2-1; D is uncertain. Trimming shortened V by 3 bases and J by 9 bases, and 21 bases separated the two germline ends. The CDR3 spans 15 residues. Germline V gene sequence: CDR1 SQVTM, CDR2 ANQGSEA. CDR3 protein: CSVDMGVVVRSEQFF. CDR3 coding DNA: TGCAGCGTTGACATGGGCGTGGTAGTACGATCTGAGCAGTTCTTC.

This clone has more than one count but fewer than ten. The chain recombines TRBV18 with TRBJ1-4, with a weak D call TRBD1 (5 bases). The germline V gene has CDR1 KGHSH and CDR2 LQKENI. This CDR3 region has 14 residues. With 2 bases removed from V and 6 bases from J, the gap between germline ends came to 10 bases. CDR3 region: CASSPSQGDEKLFF. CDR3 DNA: TGTGCCAGCTCACCATCCCAGGGTGATGAAAAACTGTTTTTT.

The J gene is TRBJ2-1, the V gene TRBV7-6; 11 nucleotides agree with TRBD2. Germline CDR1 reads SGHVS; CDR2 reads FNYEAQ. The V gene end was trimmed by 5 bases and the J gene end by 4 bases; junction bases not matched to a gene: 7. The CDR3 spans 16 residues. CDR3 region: CASSPIAGGPYNEQFF. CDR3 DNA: TGTGCCAGCAGCCCAATAGCGGGAGGGCCTTACAATGAGCAGTTCTTC. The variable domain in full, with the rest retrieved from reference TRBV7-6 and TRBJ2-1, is GAGVSQSPRYKVTKRGQDVALRCDPISGHVSLYWYRQALGQGPEFLTYFNYEAQQDKSGLPNDRFSAERPEGSISTLTIQRTEQRDSAMYRCASSPIAGGPYNEQFFGPGTRLTVL.

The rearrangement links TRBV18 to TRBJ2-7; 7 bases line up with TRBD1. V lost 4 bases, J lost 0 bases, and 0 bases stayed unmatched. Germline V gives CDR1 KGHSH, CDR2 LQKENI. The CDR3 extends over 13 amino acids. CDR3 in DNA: TGTGCCAGCTCACGGGACAGCTCCTACGAGCAGTACTTC. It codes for CASSRDSSYEQYF. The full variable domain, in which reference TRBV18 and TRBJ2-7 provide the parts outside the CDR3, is NAGVMQNPRHLVRRRGQEARLRCSPMKGHSHVYWYRQLPEEGLKFMVYLQKENIIDESGMPKERFSAEFPKEGPSILRIQQVVRGDSAAYFCASSRDSSYEQYFGPGTRLTVT.

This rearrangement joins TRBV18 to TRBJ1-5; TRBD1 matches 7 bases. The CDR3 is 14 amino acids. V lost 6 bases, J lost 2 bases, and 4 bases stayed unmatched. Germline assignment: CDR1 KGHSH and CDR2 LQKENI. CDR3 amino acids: CASSWDRRNQPQHF. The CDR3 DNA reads TGTGCCAGCTCTTGGGACAGACGCAATCAGCCCCAGCATTTT. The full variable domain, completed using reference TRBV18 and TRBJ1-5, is NAGVMQNPRHLVRRRGQEARLRCSPMKGHSHVYWYRQLPEEGLKFMVYLQKENIIDESGMPKERFSAEFPKEGPSILRIQQVVRGDSAAYFCASSWDRRNQPQHFGDGTRLSIL.

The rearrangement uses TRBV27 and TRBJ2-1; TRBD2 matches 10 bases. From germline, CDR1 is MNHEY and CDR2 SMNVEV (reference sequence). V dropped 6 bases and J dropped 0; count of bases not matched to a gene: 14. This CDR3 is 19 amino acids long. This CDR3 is CASSLRAGTSARSYNEQFF. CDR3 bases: TGTGCCAGCAGCCTGCGGGCCGGGACTAGCGCGCGCTCCTACAATGAGCAGTTCTTC.

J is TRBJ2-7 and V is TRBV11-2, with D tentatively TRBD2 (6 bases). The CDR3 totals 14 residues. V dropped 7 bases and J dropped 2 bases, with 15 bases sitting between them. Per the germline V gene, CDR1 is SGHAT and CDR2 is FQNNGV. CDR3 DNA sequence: TGTGCCAGCAACAACCCCGGGGGAGCCTACGAGCAGTACTTC. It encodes CASNNPGGAYEQYF.

The CDR3 DNA follows: TGTGCCAGCAGCCCCGGGCAGGGTCGGGAGCAGTACTTC. This sequence encodes CASSPGQGREQYF. This chain connects TRBV6-1 to TRBJ2-7; D is possibly TRBD1 (5 bases). The CDR3 spans 13 residues. V was clipped by 6 bases and J by 7 bases, with 16 bases between them. The germline CDR1 and CDR2 sequences are MNHNS and SASEGT.

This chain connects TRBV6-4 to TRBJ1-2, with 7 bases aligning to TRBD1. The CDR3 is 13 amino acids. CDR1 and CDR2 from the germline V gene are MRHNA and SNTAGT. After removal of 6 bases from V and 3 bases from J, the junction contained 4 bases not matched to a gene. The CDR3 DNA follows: TGTGCCAGCAGCGGAACAGGGGACTATGGCTACACCTTC. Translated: CASSGTGDYGYTF.